Below, one T cell receptor beta chain is given with its context. Its antigen is currently unknown. V lost 2 bases, J lost 1 base, and 9 bases stayed unmatched. CDR3 length equals 17 residues. Per germline, CDR1 SGHAT and CDR2 FQNNGV. This entry belongs to a study of response to subunit inactivated influenza vaccine. Overall study results and limits: Every seasonal influenza vaccination brings in few new T cells, the authors suggested.

TCRdb independently ran MiXCR on the RT-PCR reads; one entry per CDR3 protein. The repertoire includes over 800,000 distinct CDR3 sequences, roughly 20% of them detected once, and roughly 10% sits in the top ten. This specimen was PBMCs from blood, taken approximately 5 days after vaccination. V is TRBV11-2 and J is TRBJ2-5, with 8 bases fitting TRBD1. This receptor was taken from a man between 45 and 60 years old who received an inactivated influenza vaccine. As DNA, the CDR3 is TGTGCCAGCAGCTTAATCAGGGGGCAAGTCGGCCAAGAGACCCAGTACTTC. This encodes CASSLIRGQVGQETQYF.